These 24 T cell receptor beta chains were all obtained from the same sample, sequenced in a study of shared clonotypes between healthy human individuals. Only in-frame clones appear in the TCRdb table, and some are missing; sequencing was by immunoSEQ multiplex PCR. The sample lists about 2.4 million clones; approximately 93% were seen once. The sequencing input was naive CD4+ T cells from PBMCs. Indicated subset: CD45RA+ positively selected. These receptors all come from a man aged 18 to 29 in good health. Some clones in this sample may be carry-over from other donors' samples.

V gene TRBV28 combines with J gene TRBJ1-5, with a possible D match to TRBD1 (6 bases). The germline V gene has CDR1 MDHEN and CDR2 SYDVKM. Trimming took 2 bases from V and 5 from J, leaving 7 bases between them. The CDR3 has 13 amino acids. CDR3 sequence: CASSLPGDQPQHF. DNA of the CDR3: TGTGCCAGCAGTTTACCAGGGGATCAGCCCCAGCATTTT.

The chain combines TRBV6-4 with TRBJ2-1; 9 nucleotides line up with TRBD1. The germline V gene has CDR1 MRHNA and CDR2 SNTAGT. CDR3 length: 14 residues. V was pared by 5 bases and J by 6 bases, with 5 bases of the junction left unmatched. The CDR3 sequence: CASSRQGGGNEQFF. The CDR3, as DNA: TGTGCCAGCAGTCGACAGGGGGGAGGCAATGAGCAGTTCTTC.

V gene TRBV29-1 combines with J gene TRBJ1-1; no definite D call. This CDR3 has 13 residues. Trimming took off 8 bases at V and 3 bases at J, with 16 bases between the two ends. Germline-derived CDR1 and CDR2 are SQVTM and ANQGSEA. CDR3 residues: CSSTRYRDTEAFF. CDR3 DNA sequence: TGCAGCTCCACCAGGTACCGGGACACTGAAGCTTTCTTT.

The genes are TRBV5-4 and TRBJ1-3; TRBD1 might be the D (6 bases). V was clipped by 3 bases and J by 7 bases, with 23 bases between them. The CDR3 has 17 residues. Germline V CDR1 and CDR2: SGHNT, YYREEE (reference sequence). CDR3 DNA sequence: TGTGCCAGCAGCTCCGGGCCCGGGACCGAAAGGGGGAACACCATATATTTT. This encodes CASSSGPGTERGNTIYF.

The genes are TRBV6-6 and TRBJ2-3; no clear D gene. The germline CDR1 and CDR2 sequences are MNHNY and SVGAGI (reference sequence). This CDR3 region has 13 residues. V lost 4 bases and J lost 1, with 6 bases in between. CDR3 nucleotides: TGTGCCAGCAGTTGGCCTGGCACAGATACGCAGTATTTT. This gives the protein CASSWPGTDTQYF.

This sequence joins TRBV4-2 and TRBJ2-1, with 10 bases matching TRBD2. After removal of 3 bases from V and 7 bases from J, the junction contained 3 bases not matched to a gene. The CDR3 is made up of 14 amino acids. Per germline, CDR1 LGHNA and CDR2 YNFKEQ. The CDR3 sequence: CASSQGLAFNEQFF. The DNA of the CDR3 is TGTGCCAGCAGCCAGGGACTAGCGTTTAATGAGCAGTTCTTC.

CDR3 loop: CASGAAATNEKLFF. The CDR3 DNA follows: TGTGCCAGCGGGGCAGCTGCAACTAATGAAAAACTGTTTTTT. The chain recombines TRBV6-5 with TRBJ1-4; tentatively, D is TRBD1 (5 bases). V lost 8 bases, J lost 0 bases, and 10 bases lay in between. CDR3 length: 14 residues. The germline gives CDR1 MNHEY, CDR2 SVGAGI.

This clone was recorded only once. DNA for the CDR3: TGTGCCAGCAGCTTCCCACTCTCTGGGGCCAACGTCCTGACTTTC. This encodes CASSFPLSGANVLTF. This sequence joins TRBV5-6 and TRBJ2-6, with unresolved D. V gave up 2 bases and J gave up 0 bases, with 6 bases separating them. This CDR3 region has 15 residues. Germline V gives CDR1 SGHDT, CDR2 YYEEEE.

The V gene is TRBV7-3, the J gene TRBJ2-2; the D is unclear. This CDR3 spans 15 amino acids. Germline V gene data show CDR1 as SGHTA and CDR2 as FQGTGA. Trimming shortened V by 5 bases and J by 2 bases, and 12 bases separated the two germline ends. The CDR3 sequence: CASSRTNLNTGELFF. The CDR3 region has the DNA TGTGCCAGCAGCCGAACTAACCTCAACACCGGGGAGCTGTTTTTT.

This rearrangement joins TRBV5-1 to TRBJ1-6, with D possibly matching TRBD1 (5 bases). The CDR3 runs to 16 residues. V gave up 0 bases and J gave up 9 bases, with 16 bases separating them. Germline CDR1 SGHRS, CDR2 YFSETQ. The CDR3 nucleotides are TGCGCCAGCAGCTTGGGATTCAGGCAGGGAGGTTCACCCCTCCACTTT. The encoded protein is CASSLGFRQGGSPLHF. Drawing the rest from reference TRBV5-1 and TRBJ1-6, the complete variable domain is KAGVTQTPRYLIKTRGQQVTLSCSPISGHRSVSWYQQTPGQGLQFLFEYFSETQRNKGNFPGRFSGRQFSNSRSEMNVSTLELGDSALYLCASSLGFRQGGSPLHFGNGTRLTVT.

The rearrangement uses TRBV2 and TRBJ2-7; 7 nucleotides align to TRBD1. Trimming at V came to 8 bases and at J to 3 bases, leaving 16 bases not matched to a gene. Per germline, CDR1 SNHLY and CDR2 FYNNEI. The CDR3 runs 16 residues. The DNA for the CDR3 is TGTGCCAGCGCCGTCGAGTCAACAGGACAGGACTACGAGCAGTACTTC. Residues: CASAVESTGQDYEQYF. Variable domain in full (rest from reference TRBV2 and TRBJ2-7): EPEVTQTPSHQVTQMGQEVILRCVPISNHLYFYWYRQILGQKVEFLVSFYNNEISEKSEIFDDQFSVERPDGSNFTLKIRSTKLEDSAMYFCASAVESTGQDYEQYFGPGTRLTVT.

CDR3 bases: TGTGCCAGCAGCCTTTTGCCGGGACAGGGGGTTCCCGGGGAGCTGTTTTTT. Its protein is CASSLLPGQGVPGELFF. The gene calls are TRBV7-3 and TRBJ2-2, with 11 bases fitting TRBD1. This CDR3 spans 17 amino acids. Germline CDR1 is SGHTA and CDR2 is FQGTGA. The V segment lost 5 bases and the J segment 6 bases; nucleotides outside the gene matches: 11.

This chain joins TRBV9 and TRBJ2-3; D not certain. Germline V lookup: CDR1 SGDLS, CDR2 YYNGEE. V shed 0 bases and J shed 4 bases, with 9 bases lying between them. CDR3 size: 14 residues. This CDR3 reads CASSVGTPPDTQYF. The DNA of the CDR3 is TGTGCCAGCAGCGTAGGGACGCCTCCAGATACGCAGTATTTT.

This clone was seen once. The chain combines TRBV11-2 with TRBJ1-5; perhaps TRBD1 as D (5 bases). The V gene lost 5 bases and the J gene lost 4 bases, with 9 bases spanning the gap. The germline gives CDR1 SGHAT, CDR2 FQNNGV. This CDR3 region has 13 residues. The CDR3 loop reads CASSVGLNQPQHF. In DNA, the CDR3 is TGTGCCAGCAGCGTGGGACTTAATCAGCCCCAGCATTTT.

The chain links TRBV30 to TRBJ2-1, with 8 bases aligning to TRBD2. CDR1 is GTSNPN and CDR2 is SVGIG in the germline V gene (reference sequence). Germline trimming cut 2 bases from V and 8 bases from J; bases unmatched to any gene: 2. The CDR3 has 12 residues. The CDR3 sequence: CAWSKLADEQFF. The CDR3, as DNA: TGTGCCTGGAGTAAACTAGCGGATGAGCAGTTCTTC.

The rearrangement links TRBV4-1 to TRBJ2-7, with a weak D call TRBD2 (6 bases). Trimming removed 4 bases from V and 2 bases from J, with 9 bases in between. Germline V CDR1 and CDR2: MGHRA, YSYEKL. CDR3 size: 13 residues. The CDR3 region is CASSPRDPYEQYF. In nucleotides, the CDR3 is TGCGCCAGCAGCCCGCGGGACCCCTACGAGCAGTACTTC.

CDR3 coding DNA: TGTGCCAGCAGTACGGGGGGAGATACGCAGTATTTT. This translates into CASSTGGDTQYF. The V call is TRBV6-5, the J call TRBJ2-3; 7 nucleotides match TRBD2. This CDR3 region has 12 residues. Unmatched junction bases numbered 1, after V lost 5 bases and J lost 5 bases. Germline V gene data show CDR1 as MNHEY and CDR2 as SVGAGI.

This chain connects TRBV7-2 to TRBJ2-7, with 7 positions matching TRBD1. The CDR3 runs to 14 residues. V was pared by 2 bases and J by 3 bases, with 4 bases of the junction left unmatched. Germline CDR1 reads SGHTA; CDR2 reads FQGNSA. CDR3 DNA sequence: TGTGCCAGCAGCTTACGGGACAGAGACTACGAGCAGTACTTC. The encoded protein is CASSLRDRDYEQYF.

The CDR3 DNA sequence: TGCGCCAGCAGCGCAGGACAGGGGGACTACGAGCAGTACTTC. It yields the protein CASSAGQGDYEQYF. The V gene is TRBV5-1, the J gene TRBJ2-7; 10 bases are a match to TRBD1. V was pared by 4 bases and J by 3 bases, with 4 bases of the junction left unmatched. This CDR3 is 14 amino acids long. CDR1 and CDR2 (germline): SGHRS, YFSETQ.

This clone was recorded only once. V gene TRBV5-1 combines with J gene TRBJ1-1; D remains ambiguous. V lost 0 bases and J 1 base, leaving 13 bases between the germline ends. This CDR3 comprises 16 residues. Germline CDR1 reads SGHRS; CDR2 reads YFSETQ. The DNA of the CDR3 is TGCGCCAGCAGCTTGGGACACTCAATTCGGAACACTGAAGCTTTCTTT. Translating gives CASSLGHSIRNTEAFF.

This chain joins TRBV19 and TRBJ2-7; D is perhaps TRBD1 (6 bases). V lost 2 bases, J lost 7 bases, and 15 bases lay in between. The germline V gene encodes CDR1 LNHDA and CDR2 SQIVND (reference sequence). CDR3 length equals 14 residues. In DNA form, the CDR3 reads TGTGCCAGTAGTATACCGGGACACCGTCAGGAGCAGTACTTC. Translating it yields CASSIPGHRQEQYF.

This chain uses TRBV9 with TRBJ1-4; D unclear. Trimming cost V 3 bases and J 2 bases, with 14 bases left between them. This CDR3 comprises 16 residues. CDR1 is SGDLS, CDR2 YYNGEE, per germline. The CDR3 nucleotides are TGTGCCAGCAGCGCCCGGGGAGGTTCGACTAATGAAAAACTGTTTTTT. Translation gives CASSARGGSTNEKLFF. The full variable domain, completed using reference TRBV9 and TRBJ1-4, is DSGVTQTPKHLITATGQRVTLRCSPRSGDLSVYWYQQSLDQGLQFLIQYYNGEERAKGNILERFSAQQFPDLHSELNLSSLELGDSALYFCASSARGGSTNEKLFFGSGTQLSVL.

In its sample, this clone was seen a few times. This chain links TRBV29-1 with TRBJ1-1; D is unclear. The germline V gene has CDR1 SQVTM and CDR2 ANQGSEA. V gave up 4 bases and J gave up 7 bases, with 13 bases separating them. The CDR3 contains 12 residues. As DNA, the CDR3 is TGCAGCGTTGTTACAGACGGAGTTGAAGCTTTCTTT. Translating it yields CSVVTDGVEAFF.

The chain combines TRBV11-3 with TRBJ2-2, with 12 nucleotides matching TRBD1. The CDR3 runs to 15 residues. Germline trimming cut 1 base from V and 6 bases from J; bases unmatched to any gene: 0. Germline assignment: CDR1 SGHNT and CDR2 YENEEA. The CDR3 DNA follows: TGTGCCAGCAGCTTAGGGGACAGGGGGCCCGGGGAGCTGTTTTTT. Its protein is CASSLGDRGPGELFF.